Following are 15 T cell receptor beta chains from one sample sequenced in a study of blood T cell repertoires in COVID-19. Profiling relied on immunoSEQ multiplex PCR, and the TCRdb table lists in-frame clones only, not all of them. The data show about 310,000 clones, around 89% seen once. The sequencing input was PBMCs or T cells enriched from blood (not recorded which). The receptor set was obtained from a woman in her thirties or forties who had recovered from COVID-19.

The chain employs TRBV27 and TRBJ2-1; 7 nucleotides agree with TRBD1. CDR3 size: 15 residues. The junction had 13 bases not matched to a gene; V was cut back by 8 bases and J by 6 bases. Germline-derived CDR1 and CDR2 are MNHEY and SMNVEV (reference sequence). In nucleotides, the CDR3 is TGTGCCAGCCGTCGACAGGGTGAGTCGGGCAATGAGCAGTTCTTC. Translated, it gives CASRRQGESGNEQFF.

The CDR3 nucleotides are TGTGCCAGCAGCCGTCAACCGGGACTAGCGGGAGTTGAGCAGTACTTC. Translated, it gives CASSRQPGLAGVEQYF. V and J are TRBV7-9 and TRBJ2-7; 14 positions agree with TRBD2. Germline values: CDR1 SEHNR, CDR2 FQNEAQ (reference sequence). Unmatched junction bases numbered 10, after V lost 5 bases and J lost 7 bases. The CDR3 length is 16 residues.

The chain joins TRBV12-3 or TRBV12-4 to TRBJ2-7; 8 positions match TRBD2. This CDR3 contains 13 residues. The ends lost 6 bases at V and 5 bases at J; junction bases unmatched: 6. CDR3 sequence (DNA): TGTGCCAGCAGCTTGGGGACTAGTGACGAGCAGTACTTC. It specifies CASSLGTSDEQYF.

The V gene is TRBV3-1 (or the pseudogene TRBV3-2), the J gene TRBJ1-2, with a possible D match to TRBD1 (6 bases). The germline gives CDR1 LGHDT, CDR2 YNNKEL (reference sequence). V lost 6 bases, J lost 4 bases, and 18 bases lay in between. The CDR3 is 15 residues long. In nucleotides, the CDR3 is TGTGCCAGCAGTCTCACTACCCTACAGGGCTATGGCTACACCTTC. Translation: CASSLTTLQGYGYTF.

V usage is TRBV11-2 and J usage is TRBJ2-7; 8 nucleotides align to TRBD1. Trimming cost V 5 bases and J 2 bases; bases outside gene matches: 5. Germline V gives CDR1 SGHAT, CDR2 FQNNGV. The CDR3 spans 14 residues. CDR3 residues: CASSQRTGTYEQYF. DNA for the CDR3: TGTGCCAGCAGCCAACGGACAGGGACCTACGAGCAGTACTTC.

The rearrangement joins TRBV29-1 to TRBJ2-7; 8 bases are a match to TRBD1. V lost 5 bases and J lost 5; bases outside the gene matches: 5. From germline, CDR1 is SQVTM and CDR2 ANQGSEA. CDR3 length: 12 amino acids. The CDR3: CSVSQGADEQYF. The CDR3 DNA follows: TGCAGCGTTTCGCAGGGGGCAGACGAGCAGTACTTC.

The gene calls are TRBV5-1 and TRBJ1-3; possible D gene TRBD1, 6 bases. Germline lookup yields CDR1 SGHRS and CDR2 YFSETQ. CDR3 length equals 15 residues. Trimming shortened V by 4 bases and J by 0 bases, and 11 bases separated the two germline ends. CDR3 in amino acids: CASSTGTNSGNTIYF. The CDR3 DNA follows: TGCGCCAGCAGCACCGGGACAAACTCTGGAAACACCATATATTTT. The full variable domain, rest sourced from reference TRBV5-1 and TRBJ1-3, is KAGVTQTPRYLIKTRGQQVTLSCSPISGHRSVSWYQQTPGQGLQFLFEYFSETQRNKGNFPGRFSGRQFSNSRSEMNVSTLELGDSALYLCASSTGTNSGNTIYFGEGSWLTVV.

This clone was seen only a few times. The chain recombines TRBV28 with TRBJ2-1; 9 bases map to TRBD2. Germline V gene sequence: CDR1 MDHEN, CDR2 SYDVKM. V was pared by 2 bases and J by 9 bases, with 5 bases of the junction left unmatched. The CDR3 length is 14 residues. DNA for the CDR3: TGTGCCAGCAGTTTAGCGGGGGGGCAGGGTGAGCAGTTCTTC. Its protein is CASSLAGGQGEQFF. Together with reference TRBV28 and TRBJ2-1, the CDR3 gives the full variable domain: DVKVTQSSRYLVKRTGEKVFLECVQDMDHENMFWYRQDPGLGLRLIYFSYDVKMKEKGDIPEGYSVSREKKERFSLILESASTNQTSMYLCASSLAGGQGEQFFGPGTRLTVL.

This clone was seen a single time. J is TRBJ2-1 and V is TRBV7-3, with a tentative D call TRBD1 (7 bases). This CDR3 is 12 amino acids long. The germline V and J ends were trimmed by 3 bases and 9 bases, with 9 bases remaining between them. Germline CDR1 and CDR2: SGHTA and FQGTGA. CDR3 DNA: TGTGCCAGCAGCTTCCAGGGGGGTGAGCAGTTCTTC. The encoded protein is CASSFQGGEQFF.

This chain joins TRBV3-1 (or the pseudogene TRBV3-2) and TRBJ2-7; 7 nucleotides line up with TRBD2. The CDR3 consists of 15 residues. Germline assignment: CDR1 LGHDT and CDR2 YNNKEL (reference sequence). The V and J ends lost 0 bases and 3 bases, in that order; junction bases with no gene match: 5. This CDR3 is CASSQDRRGDYEQYF. CDR3 nucleotide sequence: TGTGCCAGCAGCCAAGATCGACGGGGGGACTACGAGCAGTACTTC.

The V and J genes are TRBV5-1 and TRBJ2-5; D might be TRBD2 (7 bases). The CDR3 spans 17 residues. Trimming stripped 4 bases from V and 5 bases from J, with 24 bases between. Germline CDR1 reads SGHRS; CDR2 reads YFSETQ. For the CDR3, the DNA is TGCGCCAGCAGCACCCTAGCAGGGGCCGGGGAGGGTGAGACCCAGTACTTC. This codes for CASSTLAGAGEGETQYF.

The CDR3 sequence: CASSLGKPNEQFF. CDR3 DNA: TGTGCCAGCAGCCTCGGGAAACCCAATGAGCAGTTCTTC. The gene calls are TRBV5-4 and TRBJ2-1; the D gene is possibly TRBD2 (5 bases). The CDR3 spans 13 residues. Looked up from germline, CDR1 is SGHNT and CDR2 is YYREEE (reference sequence). Trimming stripped 4 bases from V and 6 bases from J, with 11 bases between. The whole variable domain, remainder taken from reference TRBV5-4 and TRBJ2-1, is ETGVTQSPTHLIKTRGQQVTLRCSSQSGHNTVSWYQQALGQGPQFIFQYYREEENGRGNFPPRFSGLQFPNYSSELNVNALELDDSALYLCASSLGKPNEQFFGPGTRLTVL.

This clone came up once. The chain recombines TRBV5-4 with TRBJ2-7, with D perhaps TRBD2 (5 bases). The V gene lost 2 bases and the J gene lost 4 bases, with 7 bases spanning the gap. Germline V CDR1 and CDR2: SGHNT, YYREEE (reference sequence). The CDR3 totals 12 residues. The DNA of the CDR3 is TGTGCCAGCAGCTTTACGGGGTACGAGCAGTACTTC. Translated, it gives CASSFTGYEQYF.

The V call is TRBV7-8, the J call TRBJ2-5; TRBD1 aligns across 10 bases. CDR3 length: 15 amino acids. The germline gives CDR1 SGHVS, CDR2 FQNEAQ. Trimming at V came to 4 bases and at J to 2 bases, leaving 4 bases not matched to a gene. The chain's CDR3 is CASSWGQGWQETQYF. In nucleotides, the CDR3 is TGTGCCAGCAGCTGGGGACAGGGGTGGCAAGAGACCCAGTACTTC.

V gene TRBV7-2 combines with J gene TRBJ1-1; tentative D call: TRBD1 (6 bases). Germline CDR1 and CDR2: SGHTA and FQGNSA. This CDR3 is 15 amino acids long. Trimming removed 4 bases from V and 3 bases from J, with 15 bases in between. Written as DNA, the CDR3 is TGTGCCAGCAGCTCCGTCCGGGCAGGGGACACTGAAGCTTTCTTT. Translation: CASSSVRAGDTEAFF.